The 2 T cell receptor beta chains listed next were all sequenced from one sample in a study of early T cells in non-severe SARS-CoV-2 infection. Each CDR3 protein is one row after TCRdb ran MiXCR on the 5' RACE reads. This sample has about 33,000 distinct CDR3 sequences, with about 5% found just once. The material sequenced was whole blood. The source of these receptors is an adult who was a healthcare worker with PCR-confirmed SARS-CoV-2 infection or an uninfected control (not recorded which).

This clonotype was picked up many times. CDR3 amino acids: CASSLINTEAFF. In DNA, the CDR3 is TGTGCCAGCAGCCTGATTAACACTGAAGCTTTCTTT. The chain carries TRBV7-9 and TRBJ1-1; unclear D gene. V dropped 5 bases and J dropped 2 bases, with 6 bases sitting between them. This CDR3 is built from 12 residues. The V gene's germline CDR1 is SEHNR and CDR2 FQNEAQ (reference sequence).

This clonotype was recorded a few times. The chain joins TRBV28 to TRBJ2-3; D is perhaps TRBD1 (6 bases). CDR3 length: 16 amino acids. The V gene lost 3 bases and the J gene lost 7 bases, with 20 bases spanning the gap. From germline, CDR1 is MDHEN and CDR2 SYDVKM. The CDR3 DNA sequence: TGTGCCAGCAGTTTTTTCGGAAAGGGGGTGATGAATACGCAGTATTTT. Residues: CASSFFGKGVMNTQYF.